This record looks at one T cell receptor beta chain sequence and its context. The antigen is unknown. The data belong to a study of OX40 agonist ivuxolimab in advanced cancers. Findings and caveats of the study: Compared with CD4+, CD8+ T cells on average had more expanded clones.

Here immunoSEQ multiplex PCR was the method, and the copy in TCRdb shows in-frame clones only, minus some. Found here are over 100,000 clones, over 85% of them singletons; the top ten hold roughly 0.15%. CDR1 and CDR2 (germline): MRHNA, SNTAGT. The junction had 9 bases not matched to a gene; V was cut back by 4 bases and J by 3 bases. The CDR3 consists of 17 residues. This receptor was obtained from an adult with an advanced solid tumor such as melanoma, head and neck, liver or kidney cancer. The sample consisted of CD4+ or CD8+ T cells sorted from blood, taken in a trial of the OX40 agonist ivuxolimab. The chain has TRBV6-4 and TRBJ2-7; 13 nucleotides line up with TRBD2. CDR3 amino acids: CASSVRGLAGNNYEQYF. The CDR3 bases are TGTGCCAGCAGTGTCCGGGGACTAGCGGGAAACAACTACGAGCAGTACTTC.